These 31 T cell receptor beta chains originate from one sample sequenced in a study of Tregs in tolerant kidney transplant recipients (dated by TCRdb to between 2017 and 2020). This specimen's time point label, interpreted: 6 months after combined kidney and bone marrow transplant. The transplants used related donors with nonmyeloablative bone marrow transplantation, and mixed chimerism in the human trials was transient. Libraries were made using the immunoSEQ multiplex PCR assay. The immuneACCESS repertoire file appears here via TCRdb, limited to in-frame rearrangements. These files lack a portion of the clones; in checked studies, under half of the deficit traces to unresolved V genes, and the cause of the others is not known. Here the sample has roughly 70,000 clones; around 87% occur a single time. 3.5% to 4.5% of the sample rests with the top ten. The sequencing here drew on CD4+ T cells from blood (PBMCs), taken 6 months after the transplant. These receptors were obtained from a human patient who received a combined kidney and bone marrow transplant. After a transplant, some T cells may be of graft donor origin.

The chain employs TRBV4-3 and TRBJ2-5, with D possibly TRBD1 on 6 matching bases. The J call may be faulty, since TRBJ2-7 better matches the DNA end. The CDR3 is 15 amino acids. The germline V gene encodes CDR1 LGHNA and CDR2 YSLEER. The CDR3 bases are TGCGCCAGCAGCTGGACAGTAGGCCAAGACTACGAGCAGTACTTC. Its protein is CASSWTVGQDYEQYF.

The chain uses TRBV15 and TRBJ2-2, with D unresolved. This CDR3 is 20 amino acids long. The germline gives CDR1 LNHNV, CDR2 YYDKDF (reference sequence). Trimming removed 0 bases from V and 1 base from J, with 21 bases in between. The CDR3 region is CATSREQLIISGGNTGELFF. The DNA of the CDR3 is TGTGCCACCAGCAGAGAGCAGCTAATAATATCGGGTGGGAACACCGGGGAGCTGTTTTTT.

The chain combines TRBV2 with TRBJ1-2; tentative D call: TRBD1 (6 bases). V was clipped by 5 bases and J by 4 bases, with 17 bases between them. The V gene's germline CDR1 is SNHLY and CDR2 FYNNEI. This CDR3 spans 15 amino acids. CDR3 bases: TGTGCCAGCAGTTCAGGGGTCACGATTTCCTATGGCTACACCTTC. Amino acids: CASSSGVTISYGYTF.

The chain uses TRBV10-3 and TRBJ1-5, with 9 bases lining up with TRBD1. There are 15 residues in the CDR3. Germline-derived CDR1 and CDR2 are ENHRY and SYGVKD. V dropped 4 bases and J dropped 3; count of bases not matched to a gene: 4. CDR3 sequence: CAISGGQGYNQPQHF. CDR3 DNA: TGTGCCATCAGTGGGGGACAGGGTTACAATCAGCCCCAGCATTTT.

The rearrangement links TRBV7-3 to TRBJ1-5, with a weak D call TRBD1 (5 bases). Germline CDR1 reads SGHTA; CDR2 reads FQGTGA. V lost 5 bases and J 9 bases, leaving 14 bases between the germline ends. The CDR3 has 13 residues. The CDR3 sequence is CASSQRRGLPQHF. In DNA, the CDR3 is TGTGCCAGCAGCCAGCGGCGGGGCCTGCCCCAGCATTTT.

The chain employs TRBV7-8 and TRBJ2-7, with 7 bases lining up with TRBD1. The junction had 13 bases not matched to a gene; V was cut back by 5 bases and J by 6 bases. The CDR3 is made up of 15 amino acids. Germline CDR1 and CDR2: SGHVS and FQNEAQ. In DNA form, the CDR3 reads TGTGCCAGCAGCCCTCGACAGGGTAGGTTCGGCGAGCAGTACTTC. Encoded protein: CASSPRQGRFGEQYF.

The chain is built from TRBV19 and TRBJ1-2; D unclear. The CDR3 has 13 amino acids. With 2 bases removed from V and 4 bases from J, the gap between germline ends came to 8 bases. Germline CDR1 LNHDA, CDR2 SQIVND (reference sequence). The CDR3 loop reads CASSITVTYGYTF. CDR3 nucleotides: TGTGCCAGTAGTATAACAGTCACCTATGGCTACACCTTC.

This rearrangement joins TRBV7-2 to TRBJ1-2; D is ambiguous. The V end was cut by 3 bases, the J end by 2 bases, with 7 bases between. There are 13 residues in the CDR3. CDR1 SGHTA and CDR2 FQGNSA come from the germline V gene. CDR3 bases: TGTGCCAGCAGCTTTGGAGGGAACTATGGCTACACCTTC. As protein: CASSFGGNYGYTF.

For this clone: This sample also contains other DNA sequences that code for the same CDR3. This chain joins TRBV11-2 and TRBJ1-6; D remains ambiguous. Trimming left V 6 bases short and J 10 bases short, with 19 bases between. Germline CDR1 reads SGHAT; CDR2 reads FQNNGV. The CDR3 extends over 15 amino acids. The CDR3 spells CASSLRPALKSPLHF. The CDR3 nucleotides are TGTGCCAGCAGTCTGAGGCCAGCCCTTAAGTCACCCCTCCACTTT. The whole variable domain, filled in from reference TRBV11-2 and TRBJ1-6, reads EAGVAQSPRYKIIEKRQSVAFWCNPISGHATLYWYQQILGQGPKLLIQFQNNGVVDDSQLPKDRFSAERLKGVDSTLKIQPAKLEDSAVYLCASSLRPALKSPLHFGNGTRLTVT.

This clone was seen only a few times. The V call is TRBV2, the J call TRBJ1-1; the match to TRBD1 covers 10 bases. Per germline, CDR1 SNHLY and CDR2 FYNNEI. V lost 6 bases, J lost 4 bases, and 11 bases stayed unmatched. CDR3 size: 16 residues. CDR3 in amino acids: CASRATGGGLSTEAFF. In DNA form, the CDR3 reads TGTGCCAGCAGGGCGACAGGGGGCGGCTTAAGCACTGAAGCTTTCTTT.

The chain recombines TRBV7-2 with TRBJ2-3; 11 nucleotides agree with TRBD2. CDR3 length: 18 amino acids. Losses at the gene ends were 3 bases for V and 0 bases for J; bases not matched to a gene: 8. Germline V gene sequence: CDR1 SGHTA, CDR2 FQGNSA. Here the CDR3 DNA reads TGTGCCAGCAGCTTTATTAGCGGGGGGGCCGCTAGCACAGATACGCAGTATTTT. It yields the protein CASSFISGGAASTDTQYF.

The gene calls are TRBV11-2 and TRBJ2-3; D is unclear. CDR1 and CDR2 (germline): SGHAT, FQNNGV. V dropped 0 bases and J dropped 4 bases, with 14 bases sitting between them. This CDR3 comprises 16 residues. CDR3 loop: CASSLDLAVASDTQYF. The CDR3 DNA is TGTGCCAGCAGCTTAGATCTGGCGGTAGCCTCAGATACGCAGTATTTT. The full variable domain, completed using reference TRBV11-2 and TRBJ2-3, is EAGVAQSPRYKIIEKRQSVAFWCNPISGHATLYWYQQILGQGPKLLIQFQNNGVVDDSQLPKDRFSAERLKGVDSTLKIQPAKLEDSAVYLCASSLDLAVASDTQYFGPGTRLTVL.

The rearrangement joins TRBV28 to TRBJ2-2, with 11 bases identical to TRBD1. V shed 6 bases, J shed 8 bases, and the junction held 11 bases outside the gene matches. Germline loops: CDR1 MDHEN, CDR2 SYDVKM. The CDR3 spans 16 residues. DNA of the CDR3: TGTGCCAGCAGGGTACCGGGACAGGGGGATTTAGGGGAGCTGTTTTTT. This translates into CASRVPGQGDLGELFF. Variable domain in full (rest from reference TRBV28 and TRBJ2-2): DVKVTQSSRYLVKRTGEKVFLECVQDMDHENMFWYRQDPGLGLRLIYFSYDVKMKEKGDIPEGYSVSREKKERFSLILESASTNQTSMYLCASRVPGQGDLGELFFGEGSRLTVL.

V is TRBV11-2 and J is TRBJ2-1; TRBD1 might be the D (6 bases). Germline assignment: CDR1 SGHAT and CDR2 FQNNGV. The CDR3 loop spans 15 amino acids. V gave up 2 bases and J gave up 4 bases, with 12 bases separating them. The CDR3 loop reads CASSLLRGSYNEQFF. CDR3 nucleotide sequence: TGTGCCAGCAGCTTACTCAGGGGTTCATACAATGAGCAGTTCTTC. Using reference TRBV11-2 and TRBJ2-1 for the parts outside the CDR3, the full variable domain is EAGVAQSPRYKIIEKRQSVAFWCNPISGHATLYWYQQILGQGPKLLIQFQNNGVVDDSQLPKDRFSAERLKGVDSTLKIQPAKLEDSAVYLCASSLLRGSYNEQFFGPGTRLTVL.

The chain joins TRBV18 to TRBJ1-1; D may be TRBD1 (6 bases). This CDR3 is 14 amino acids long. Trimming took off 1 base at V and 4 bases at J, with 10 bases between the two ends. Germline V gene data show CDR1 as KGHSH and CDR2 as LQKENI. CDR3 bases: TGTGCCAGCTCACCACTAACAGGGATCACTGAAGCTTTCTTT. This gives the protein CASSPLTGITEAFF.

In the case of this clone: One junction end disagrees with the germline gene, perhaps due to a read error. This rearrangement joins TRBV7-9 to TRBJ2-7, with 8 bases identical to TRBD1. Germline V CDR1 and CDR2: SEHNR, FQNEAQ (reference sequence). The CDR3 consists of 13 residues. The CDR3: CASSLAKPGQVNF. The CDR3 DNA sequence: TGTGCCAGCAGCTTAGCCAAACCGGGACAGGTTAACTTC.

The rearrangement uses TRBV11-2 and TRBJ2-7; D possibly corresponds to TRBD1 (6 bases). Trimming took off 3 bases at V and 1 base at J, with 13 bases between the two ends. CDR1 and CDR2 from the germline V gene are SGHAT and FQNNGV. This CDR3 comprises 15 residues. CDR3 nucleotide sequence: TGTGCCAGCAGCTTCCAACCGGGACAATCCTACGAGCAGTACTTC. It codes for CASSFQPGQSYEQYF.

V usage is TRBV30 and J usage is TRBJ1-2, with TRBD1 identical over 7 bases. This CDR3 spans 14 amino acids. Germline CDR1 reads GTSNPN; CDR2 reads SVGIG (reference sequence). V lost 3 bases to trimming and J lost 2 bases; unmatched junction nucleotides: 6. The CDR3 here is CAWSLQGPNYGYTF. DNA for the CDR3: TGTGCCTGGAGCCTACAGGGGCCGAACTATGGCTACACCTTC.

The CDR3 sequence is CASSQVAGLEQFF. CDR3 DNA sequence: TGTGCCAGCAGCCAAGTAGCGGGACTAGAGCAGTTCTTC. The V gene is TRBV4-2, the J gene TRBJ2-1; 8 nucleotides match TRBD2. This CDR3 has 13 residues. The ends lost 1 base at V and 10 bases at J; junction bases unmatched: 3. Germline CDR1 and CDR2: LGHNA and YNFKEQ.

The genes are TRBV11-2 and TRBJ2-7, with 7 positions matching TRBD1. Germline trimming cut 5 bases from V and 5 bases from J; bases unmatched to any gene: 3. Germline CDR1 and CDR2: SGHAT and FQNNGV. The CDR3 is made up of 12 amino acids. The CDR3 DNA reads as TGTGCCAGCAGCAAAGACAGGGACGAGCAGTACTTC. The encoded protein is CASSKDRDEQYF.

To note about this clone: A read error may produce the germline difference seen at one junction end. The chain recombines TRBV27 with TRBJ2-7, with 8 positions matching TRBD2. Germline V gene sequence: CDR1 MNHEY, CDR2 SMNVEV (reference sequence). The CDR3 is made up of 13 amino acids. In nucleotides, the CDR3 is TGTGCCAGCTTCCGGGAGGGGTCGTACGGGCAGTACTTC. This codes for CASFREGSYGQYF.

V and J are TRBV15 and TRBJ1-5; 7 bases fit TRBD1. CDR1 and CDR2 (germline): LNHNV, YYDKDF (reference sequence). J gave up 5 bases and V 5 bases, and 9 bases lay outside the gene matches. The CDR3 loop spans 15 amino acids. CDR3 amino acids: CATSHQGVGDQPQHF. In nucleotides, the CDR3 is TGTGCCACCAGCCATCAGGGGGTTGGGGATCAGCCCCAGCATTTT.

This chain joins TRBV11-1 and TRBJ2-1; 9 nucleotides line up with TRBD2. The germline gives CDR1 SGHAT, CDR2 FQDESV (reference sequence). After removal of 5 bases from V and 6 bases from J, the junction contained 8 bases not matched to a gene. The CDR3 consists of 15 residues. The CDR3 DNA is TGTGCCAGCAGCCCTGGGACTAGCAATGGCAATGAGCAGTTCTTC. As protein: CASSPGTSNGNEQFF.

The chain carries TRBV19 and TRBJ2-1; a possible D gene is TRBD2 (6 bases). This CDR3 has 16 amino acids. Germline loops: CDR1 LNHDA, CDR2 SQIVND (reference sequence). The germline V and J ends were trimmed by 6 bases and 7 bases, with 22 bases remaining between them. The CDR3 sequence is CASRATGRNGGNEQFF. The CDR3 nucleotides are TGTGCCAGTAGGGCCACCGGAAGGAACGGAGGGAATGAGCAGTTCTTC.

The chain carries TRBV7-2 and TRBJ2-7, with TRBD2 identical over 10 bases. The CDR3 sequence is 14 residues long. J lost 6 bases, V lost 0 bases, and 2 bases had no gene match. Germline V gene data show CDR1 as SGHTA and CDR2 as FQGNSA. The CDR3: CASSLARLAGEQYF. The CDR3, as DNA: TGTGCCAGCAGCTTAGCCAGACTAGCGGGCGAGCAGTACTTC.

This chain uses TRBV5-1 with TRBJ2-1; 7 positions agree with TRBD2. The germline CDR1 and CDR2 sequences are SGHRS and YFSETQ. With 0 bases clipped from V and 6 bases from J, the junction kept 9 bases outside the gene matches. The CDR3 runs 16 residues. CDR3 protein: CASSLGPGRRGNEQFF. CDR3 DNA sequence: TGCGCCAGCAGCTTGGGGCCCGGGAGGAGGGGCAATGAGCAGTTCTTC.

The rearrangement uses TRBV21-1 and TRBJ1-5; the table names TRBD1, a call not compared with the DNA. TRBV21-1 is labeled a pseudogene. This CDR3 spans 14 amino acids. Here the CDR3 DNA reads TGTGCCAGCAGCGACGACAGGGTCAGTCAGCCCCAGCATTTT. The encoded protein is CASSDDRVSQPQHF.

V is TRBV28 and J is TRBJ2-7; TRBD2 matches 7 bases. The germline CDR1 and CDR2 sequences are MDHEN and SYDVKM. This CDR3 region has 12 residues. J was trimmed by 3 bases and V by 8 bases; bases with no gene match: 4. CDR3 protein: CASGTTHYEQYF. The CDR3 bases are TGTGCCAGCGGGACTACCCACTACGAGCAGTACTTC.

The rearrangement joins TRBV5-4 to TRBJ1-2; D uncertain. V was clipped by 0 bases and J by 5 bases, with 11 bases between them. CDR3 length equals 14 residues. CDR1 and CDR2 from the germline V gene are SGHNT and YYREEE (reference sequence). CDR3 coding DNA: TGTGCCAGCAGCTTGGTACAGTCGGCGTATGGCTACACCTTC. It is translated as CASSLVQSAYGYTF.

CDR3 DNA sequence: TGTGCCAGCAGCTTAAGGTTCAGGGAAGAGACCCAGTACTTC. Residues: CASSLRFREETQYF. This chain connects TRBV11-1 to TRBJ2-5, with D possibly being TRBD1 (5 bases). The CDR3 covers 14 residues. V lost 2 bases and J lost 3, with 10 bases in between. Germline V lookup: CDR1 SGHAT, CDR2 FQDESV (reference sequence).

The genes are TRBV28 and TRBJ2-5; 7 bases line up with TRBD2. The J call is in doubt because the DNA end fits TRBJ2-7 better. Germline V CDR1 and CDR2: MDHEN, SYDVKM. This CDR3 has 14 residues. The chain's CDR3 is CASIPGTNAYEQYF. The CDR3 DNA follows: TGTGCCAGCATCCCCGGGACTAATGCCTACGAGCAGTACTTC.